These 8 T cell receptor beta chains were all obtained from the same sample, sequenced in a study of neurological immune-mediated disorders. In TCRdb, the 5' RACE reads were re-called with MiXCR into one record per CDR3 protein. The table has 60,000 to 85,000 distinct CDR3 sequences, around 4.6% seen once. Sequencing input: PBMCs. These receptors were collected from a woman in her 30s with multiple sclerosis.

The sample holds many counts of this clonotype. The chain uses TRBV5-1 and TRBJ1-2; 9 positions agree with TRBD1. Germline trimming cut 3 bases from V and 4 bases from J; bases unmatched to any gene: 4. Germline CDR1 is SGHRS and CDR2 is YFSETQ. The CDR3 covers 14 residues. The chain's CDR3 is CASSSGQGAYGYTF. In nucleotides, the CDR3 is TGCGCCAGCAGCTCGGGACAGGGCGCCTATGGCTACACCTTC.

This clonotype was counted at least ten times. The CDR3 protein is CASSFTGMYQPQHF. CDR3 DNA sequence: TGCGCCAGCAGCTTTACAGGGATGTATCAGCCCCAGCATTTT. The rearrangement links TRBV5-1 to TRBJ1-5, with D maybe TRBD1 (6 bases). Germline lookup yields CDR1 SGHRS and CDR2 YFSETQ. The CDR3 contains 14 residues. V gave up 2 bases and J gave up 5 bases, with 11 bases separating them.

This clonotype occurred many times. The rearrangement uses TRBV6-1 and TRBJ1-3; D call uncertain. Trimming left V 3 bases short and J 0 bases short, with 9 bases between. Germline CDR1 is MNHNS and CDR2 is SASEGT. The CDR3 totals 15 residues. CDR3 bases: TGTGCCAGCAGTGACAGGTTTGGCTCTGGAAACACCATATATTTT. It encodes CASSDRFGSGNTIYF.

This clonotype was recorded many times. The V call is TRBV12-3 or TRBV12-4, the J call TRBJ1-2; 9 bases are a match to TRBD1. J lost 0 bases, V lost 8 bases, and 7 bases had no gene match. The CDR3 loop spans 15 amino acids. CDR3 nucleotides: TGTGCCAGCTGGGACAGGGAGTCTCCTAACTATGGCTACACCTTC. Amino acids: CASWDRESPNYGYTF.

In this sample, this clonotype turned up many times. This sequence joins TRBV20-1 and TRBJ1-6; D is uncertain. This CDR3 is 15 amino acids long. Germline-derived CDR1 and CDR2 are DFQATT and SNEGSKA (reference sequence). The ends were cut back, 5 bases at V and 7 bases at J, with 18 bases in the middle. The CDR3, as DNA: TGCAGTGCTCAGAGGGAAGGGATCGGGAATTCACCCCTCCACTTT. Translating it yields CSAQREGIGNSPLHF.

This clonotype has more than one count but fewer than ten. The chain links TRBV10-1 to TRBJ1-1; D gene uncertain. Germline CDR1 WNHNN, CDR2 SYGVQD (reference sequence). This CDR3 comprises 14 residues. The V and J ends lost 3 bases and 6 bases respectively, with 14 bases between them. The CDR3 protein is CASSEVAGEAEAFF. The CDR3 nucleotides are TGCGCCAGCAGTGAAGTAGCGGGAGAGGCTGAAGCTTTCTTT.

This clonotype appeared many times. V usage is TRBV12-3 or TRBV12-4 and J usage is TRBJ1-1; no clear D. This CDR3 has 17 residues. The V end lost 4 bases, the J end lost 2 bases, and 20 bases lay between the germline ends. Here the CDR3 reads CASSSSSFGRPNTEAFF. CDR3 coding DNA: TGTGCCAGCAGTTCTTCCTCCTTCGGCAGACCAAACACTGAAGCTTTCTTT.

This clonotype was detected a few times. The gene calls are TRBV4-1 and TRBJ2-2, with 9 bases identical to TRBD2. J gave up 5 bases and V 0 bases, and 4 bases lay outside the gene matches. The germline gives CDR1 MGHRA, CDR2 YSYEKL. The CDR3 contains 16 residues. The CDR3 nucleotides read TGCGCCAGCAGCCAAGAACCGGGACTAGCTACCGGGGAGCTGTTTTTT. Protein: CASSQEPGLATGELFF.